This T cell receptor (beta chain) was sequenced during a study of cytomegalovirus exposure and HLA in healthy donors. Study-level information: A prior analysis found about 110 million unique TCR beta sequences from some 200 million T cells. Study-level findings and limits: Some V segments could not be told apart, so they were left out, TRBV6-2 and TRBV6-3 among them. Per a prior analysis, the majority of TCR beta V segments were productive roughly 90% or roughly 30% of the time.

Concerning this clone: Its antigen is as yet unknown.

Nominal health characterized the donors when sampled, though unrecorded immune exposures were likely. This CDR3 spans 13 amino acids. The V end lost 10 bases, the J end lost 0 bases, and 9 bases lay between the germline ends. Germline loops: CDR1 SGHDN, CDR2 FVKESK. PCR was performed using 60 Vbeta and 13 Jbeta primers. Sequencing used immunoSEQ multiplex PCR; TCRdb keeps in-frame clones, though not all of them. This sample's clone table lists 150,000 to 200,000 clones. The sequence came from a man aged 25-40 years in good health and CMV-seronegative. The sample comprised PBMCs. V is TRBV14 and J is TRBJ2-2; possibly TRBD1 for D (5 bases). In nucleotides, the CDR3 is TGTGCCATCCAGGGCCCGAACACCGGGGAGCTGTTTTTT. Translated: CAIQGPNTGELFF.